This TCR beta chain was sequenced during a study of cytomegalovirus exposure and HLA in healthy donors. Study-level information: Drawn from HLA-typed donors, some 80 million unique TCRs were held in an early data release.

This clone has just a few counts. Germline CDR1 LNHDA, CDR2 SQIVND (reference sequence). Trimming at V came to 3 bases and at J to 5 bases, leaving 9 bases not matched to a gene. The CDR3 has 16 amino acids. The PCR contained 60 Vbeta and 13 Jbeta primers. The data were produced by immunoSEQ multiplex PCR, yet TCRdb's version contains in-frame clones alone and is incomplete. The data contain 150,000 to 200,000 clones, about 59% of them singletons. The J gene is TRBJ2-2, the V gene TRBV19, with 7 bases aligning to TRBD1. The receptor was derived from a middle-aged man in good health and CMV-seronegative. The material sequenced was PBMCs. Written as DNA, the CDR3 is TGTGCCAGTAGTATGGTACAGGGGTGGGTGACCGGGGAGCTGTTTTTT. It encodes CASSMVQGWVTGELFF.